Described below is a single T cell receptor beta chain sequence and its context. Its antigen remains unidentified. This record belongs to a study of cytomegalovirus exposure and HLA in healthy donors. General study points: Prediction of most subjects' HLA-A and HLA-B alleles by TCR beta sequences was reportedly accurate. Productive status was seen about 90% or about 30% of the time for most TCR beta V segments in an earlier analysis. Rare TCR sequences predominated, though certain public TCRs were found in many donors.

Germline assignment: CDR1 SQVTM and CDR2 ANQGSEA. CDR3 length: 16 amino acids. With 6 bases clipped from V and 4 bases from J, the junction kept 16 bases outside the gene matches. 60 Vbeta and 13 Jbeta primers were used in PCR. The repertoire was sequenced with immunoSEQ multiplex PCR; TCRdb's copy has only in-frame clones and lacks some. The table shows about 90,000 clones, with about 73% occurring only once. V and J are TRBV29-1 and TRBJ1-1, with 8 bases that match TRBD1. The receptor comes from a woman aged 40 to 50 in good health and CMV-seropositive. The sample consisted of PBMCs. The CDR3 sequence is CSVPGIGTGVPTEAFF. CDR3 DNA: TGCAGCGTCCCAGGTATTGGGACAGGTGTTCCCACTGAAGCTTTCTTT.